This T cell receptor (beta chain) emerged from a study of shared clonotypes between healthy human individuals (dated by TCRdb to about 2020). About the study as a whole: A couple of women and a few men aged 18 to 49 years were included in the cohort. Each donor's leukapheresis produced roughly between roughly 0.85 and 10 billion PBMCs. To increase sequencing depth and limit assay-specific biases, different laboratories used diverse techniques to prepare libraries and sequence TCR repertoires. To estimate repertoire size and how much clonotypes are shared between individuals, the study performed deep sequencing of blood TCR repertoires from roughly five healthy adults. For each donor, CD4 naive and CD4 memory were each run on three plates, CD8 naive on two plates, and CD8 memory on one plate.

The donors were healthy, HIV-negative adults who had no recently reported acute infections or vaccinations. Only Caucasian adults living in Nashville, Tennessee, USA were represented among the donors. CD4+ T cells were enriched by magnetic negative selection, after which naive cells were positively selected on CD45RA and the negative fraction was taken as the memory subset. Blood was obtained by leukapheresis, after which PBMCs were separated by Ficoll-Histopaque density gradient centrifugation and cryopreserved in liquid nitrogen vapor phase. Analytical flow cytometry was used to check the purity and quantity of each magnetically sorted T cell population. Each sorted fraction had its genomic DNA isolated and then quantified by UV absorbance on a Nanodrop 2000c. The CDR3 measures 10 amino acids from cysteine to phenylalanine. Kept here is only the CDR3 DNA, which spans 30 bases and is read in frame from base 1. Relative to germline, V is 2 bases shorter and J is 10 bases shorter, with 3 bases between their ends. For CDR1 and CDR2, the germline V gene (reference sequence) lists DFQATT and SNEGSKA.

On this clone itself: This clone's antigen is unknown. The sample holds no much larger clone one base away, and base qualities are not on file.

Results the study describes overall, beyond this receptor: Only blood was sampled, and tissue TCR repertoires likely differ from those in blood. Pairwise subsampling led to the expectation that sequencing depth would affect the degree of clonotype sharing among donors. Estimated clonotype richness was generally larger for naive than for memory subsets. Rarefaction of sorted-subset datasets indicated incomplete sequencing despite the large sequencing depth. Across four donors, approximately 4.9% of naive CD4, more than 3% of naive CD8, 2% to 2.5% of memory CD4, and roughly 0.41% of memory CD8 clonotypes were shared. The small number of donors limited the genetic and exposure-history diversity represented. Clonotypes shared by all four sorted-subset donors showed higher generation probabilities than non-shared clonotypes.

Using the deep immunoSEQ assay, multiplex PCR amplified TCR CDR3 regions from genomic DNA. For each cell subset, the extracted genomic DNA was distributed evenly across all wells of several immunoSEQ 96-well plates, and each plate served as one replicate. For sorted subsets, about 200 ng genomic DNA, equal to about 30,000 T cell genomes, was loaded into each replicate PCR. Purified libraries were quantified with a Qubit 3.0 fluorometer, sized on a Bioanalyzer 2100, and re-quantified with the KAPA Library Quantification kit. Every immunoSEQ 96-well plate was sequenced on a dedicated single-read 150-cycle Illumina NextSeq 550 flow cell. The authors' analysis ran thus. Because the immunoSEQ output held only junctional sequences and lacked quality scores, the filtering could not match the filtering applied to full-length reads. Sequences were annotated with PyIR, a Python wrapper for IgBLAST v1.9, and V/J genes and CDR3 were assigned using IMGT germline references. Reads with weak V/J assignments (E-value above 1e-6), missing CDR3, stop codons, out-of-frame junctions, or ambiguous translated residues were removed. A V3J clonotype was defined by an identical inferred V gene, J gene, and CDR3 amino acid sequence. Percentage overlap between repertoires was computed as shared unique clonotypes divided by the size of the smaller repertoire. Three approaches were used to assess repertoire richness: RTK rarefaction, the Chao1 estimator, and Recon v2.1 estimates of unobserved clonotypes. For all TCRbeta clonotypes obtained by the gDNA method from a few donors, generation probabilities were computed with OLGA. The clones in this table, taken by TCRdb from immuneACCESS, are in-frame only. Not every clone is retained; where verified, under half of the shortfall comes from an unresolved V gene, and the cause of the rest is unknown. V, J and clone size were drawn from that table, and D and trimming were deduced from the DNA. The sample table contains approximately 740,000 clones; only one count was recorded for roughly 70% of them. Clones ranked in the top ten supply approximately 1.6% of the sample.

The sequence was obtained from a woman in her 30s in good health. Sequencing was performed on memory CD4+ T cells sorted from blood. The sample's cell subset or site label is to be understood as: CD45RA-negative fraction. In this chain, TRBV20-1 is recombined with TRBJ1-6, with the D gene call left open. The CDR3 protein sequence reads: CSARQSPLHF. In nucleotides, the sequence is TGCAGTGCTAGACAATCACCCCTCCACTTT.